These 30 T cell receptor beta chains were sequenced from one sample in a study of CD8 T cells in Susac syndrome (dated by TCRdb to about 2019). Receptors were amplified or captured by the immunoSEQ multiplex PCR assay. RNA was extracted using the RNeasy kit, and 0.5 to 1 microgram was reverse transcribed with random hexamers. TCRdb ran its own pipeline on the public reads, namely fastp trimming at Q25 and MiXCR clone calling, and kept in-frame beta chains. Duplicate CDR3 protein sequences are folded into a single record with the most common DNA and genes. The sample has about 150,000 distinct CDR3 sequences on record, roughly 95% of them singletons. Of the sample, nearly 0.085% falls within the top ten clones. What was sequenced was CD4+ T cells from PBMCs. The receptors here all came from a human donor in good health.

The chain recombines TRBV20-1 with TRBJ2-3; D call uncertain. V lost 5 bases and J lost 6, with 6 bases in between. CDR3 length: 10 residues. Germline assignment: CDR1 DFQATT and CDR2 SNEGSKA (reference sequence). This chain's CDR3 is CSAAYDTQYF. Written as DNA, the CDR3 is TGCAGTGCTGCCTATGATACGCAGTATTTT.

The rearrangement joins TRBV6-6 to TRBJ2-1, with D uncertain. Looked up from germline, CDR1 is MNHNY and CDR2 is SVGAGI (reference sequence). The CDR3 totals 14 residues. Trimming removed 7 bases at V and 5 bases at J, with 15 bases between. The CDR3 DNA is TGTGCCAGCAAGATTTGGCGGCAACACAATGAGCAGTTCTTC. Translating gives CASKIWRQHNEQFF.

This clonotype has a single count. V and J are TRBV5-1 and TRBJ2-3; the D gene is possibly TRBD1 (5 bases). This CDR3 spans 15 amino acids. The ends were cut back, 1 base at V and 4 bases at J, with 13 bases in the middle. From germline, CDR1 is SGHRS and CDR2 YFSETQ. CDR3 DNA sequence: TGCGCCAGCAGCTTGAGCACAGGTTCGCCAGATACGCAGTATTTT. Protein sequence: CASSLSTGSPDTQYF.

The gene calls are TRBV14 and TRBJ2-3; D unresolved. This CDR3 has 13 residues. Germline loops: CDR1 SGHDN, CDR2 FVKESK. The V end lost 3 bases, the J end lost 3 bases, and 7 bases lay between the germline ends. This CDR3 reads CASSHAGTDTQYF. CDR3 DNA sequence: TGTGCCAGCAGCCATGCCGGAACAGATACGCAGTATTTT.

The chain joins TRBV12-3 or TRBV12-4 to TRBJ2-7, with TRBD1 matching 8 bases. The CDR3 has 14 residues. J gave up 0 bases and V 6 bases, and 4 bases lay outside the gene matches. The DNA for the CDR3 is TGTGCCAGCAGCCTGGACAGGGTCTCCTACGAGCAGTACTTC. Protein sequence: CASSLDRVSYEQYF.

This chain joins TRBV19 and TRBJ2-5; no definite D call. Trimming shortened V by 6 bases and J by 5 bases, and 16 bases separated the two germline ends. The CDR3 sequence is 14 residues long. In germline, CDR1 is LNHDA, CDR2 SQIVND (reference sequence). The DNA for the CDR3 is TGTGCCAGTAGAAGGACGTCCCCTGGGGAGACCCAGTACTTC. Translation gives CASRRTSPGETQYF.

The J gene is TRBJ2-2, the V gene TRBV3-1, with TRBD1 matching over 7 bases. Germline assignment: CDR1 LGHDT and CDR2 YNNKEL (reference sequence). The trim removed 4 bases at V and 5 bases at J, leaving 4 bases unmatched. This CDR3 contains 14 residues. DNA of the CDR3: TGTGCCAGCAGCCCGGGACAGTCTACCGGGGAGCTGTTTTTT. This encodes CASSPGQSTGELFF.

The table lists this clonotype with a few counts. V usage is TRBV7-9 and J usage is TRBJ2-5; 9 bases match TRBD2. The germline V gene has CDR1 SEHNR and CDR2 FQNEAQ (reference sequence). This CDR3 has 15 amino acids. Trimming cost V 1 base and J 5 bases; bases outside gene matches: 5. The CDR3 spells CASSLEASGEETQYF. The CDR3 DNA follows: TGTGCCAGCAGCTTAGAGGCTAGCGGGGAGGAGACCCAGTACTTC.

The genes are TRBV20-1 and TRBJ2-1; D might be TRBD1 or TRBD2, each matching 5 bases. The CDR3 has 15 amino acids. Trimming removed 2 bases from V and 4 bases from J, with 15 bases in between. Germline V gene lookup returns CDR1 DFQATT and CDR2 SNEGSKA (reference sequence). CDR3 nucleotide sequence: TGCAGTGCTAGACCTCCGGGACGTCTTTACAATGAGCAGTTCTTC. Residues: CSARPPGRLYNEQFF.

The chain links TRBV12-3 or TRBV12-4 to TRBJ2-7; TRBD1 aligns across 8 bases. The CDR3 extends over 14 amino acids. The J segment lost 4 bases and the V segment lost 5 bases, leaving 7 bases of the junction unmatched. The CDR3 reads CASSGARGRYEQYF. The CDR3 nucleotides are TGTGCCAGCAGTGGGGCCAGGGGGCGATACGAGCAGTACTTC.

The chain links TRBV28 to TRBJ1-2; D unresolved. Trimming shortened V by 3 bases and J by 4 bases, and 9 bases separated the two germline ends. The CDR3 length is 13 residues. Per germline, CDR1 MDHEN and CDR2 SYDVKM. This CDR3 reads CASSLPLAYGYTF. The DNA for the CDR3 is TGTGCCAGCAGTTTGCCGTTGGCCTATGGCTACACCTTC.

This clonotype was detected only a few times. CDR3 in DNA: TGTGCCTGGAAGGGCAGGGGGAACACTGAAGCTTTCTTT. This gives the protein CAWKGRGNTEAFF. The chain links TRBV30 to TRBJ1-1, with a tentative D call TRBD1 (6 bases). The CDR3 runs to 13 residues. Germline assignment: CDR1 GTSNPN and CDR2 SVGIG (reference sequence). Trimming removed 4 bases from V and 1 base from J, with 10 bases in between.

This CDR3 is CASIHRGSTWGTGELFF. DNA of the CDR3: TGTGCCAGCATTCACAGGGGGTCGACCTGGGGGACCGGGGAGCTGTTTTTT. This chain joins TRBV6-1 and TRBJ2-2; 8 nucleotides align to TRBD1. Unmatched junction bases numbered 15, after V lost 7 bases and J lost 5 bases. The CDR3 extends over 17 amino acids. CDR1 is MNHNS and CDR2 is SASEGT in the germline V gene.

The chain is built from TRBV5-1 and TRBJ2-1; TRBD1 or TRBD2 may be the D gene (5 bases each). Germline V gene data show CDR1 as SGHRS and CDR2 as YFSETQ. The CDR3 runs to 16 residues. With 0 bases removed from V and 4 bases from J, the gap between germline ends came to 14 bases. DNA of the CDR3: TGCGCCAGCAGCTTGGTGGGTGGGACGGCATACAATGAGCAGTTCTTC. Amino acid sequence: CASSLVGGTAYNEQFF.

V is TRBV3-1 and J is TRBJ2-1, with 7 bases identical to TRBD2. Trimming cost V 1 base and J 2 bases; bases outside gene matches: 5. The CDR3 spans 16 residues. Germline V gene data show CDR1 as LGHDT and CDR2 as YNNKEL (reference sequence). The chain's CDR3 is CASSQGWGGTYNEQFF. The CDR3 DNA sequence: TGTGCCAGCAGCCAAGGGTGGGGGGGGACCTACAATGAGCAGTTCTTC.

V is TRBV3-1 and J is TRBJ2-7; no firm D call. Per germline, CDR1 LGHDT and CDR2 YNNKEL (reference sequence). Deletions cut 6 bases from V and 0 bases from J, with 18 bases between. The CDR3 is 16 residues long. The CDR3 sequence is CASSPTDALFSYEQYF. The CDR3 nucleotides read TGTGCCAGCAGTCCAACTGACGCACTCTTCTCCTACGAGCAGTACTTC.

The chain combines TRBV20-1 with TRBJ2-5, with D possibly matching TRBD2 (5 bases). This CDR3 is built from 12 residues. With 6 bases removed from V and 3 bases from J, the gap between germline ends came to 11 bases. CDR1 and CDR2 (germline): DFQATT, SNEGSKA (reference sequence). CDR3 in DNA: TGCAGTGCCCCCCGGGGTAAAGAGACCCAGTACTTC. This gives the protein CSAPRGKETQYF.

The chain is built from TRBV20-1 and TRBJ2-3; D possibly corresponds to TRBD2 (6 bases). The CDR3 runs to 12 residues. Trimming cost V 6 bases and J 6 bases, with 13 bases left between them. Germline CDR1 and CDR2: DFQATT and SNEGSKA (reference sequence). The CDR3 region is CSAAAGPDTQYF. DNA for the CDR3: TGCAGTGCCGCAGCGGGCCCGGATACGCAGTATTTT.

The gene calls are TRBV5-1 and TRBJ2-1; D gene uncertain. Trimming took off 0 bases at V and 4 bases at J, with 11 bases between the two ends. Per the germline V gene, CDR1 is SGHRS and CDR2 is YFSETQ. The CDR3 runs 15 residues. In DNA form, the CDR3 reads TGCGCCAGCAGCTTGGAGCCGGGCACTTACAATGAGCAGTTCTTC. This sequence encodes CASSLEPGTYNEQFF.

The gene calls are TRBV4-1 and TRBJ1-2, with 9 bases matching TRBD1. In germline, CDR1 is MGHRA, CDR2 YSYEKL. This CDR3 contains 21 residues. J lost 4 bases, V lost 2 bases, and 23 bases had no gene match. CDR3 bases: TGCGCCAGCAGCCAAATTCAACTCCGCTCCGGGACAGGGAGGATGGGCTATGGCTACACCTTC. Its translation: CASSQIQLRSGTGRMGYGYTF.

The chain has TRBV18 and TRBJ2-7; 7 positions agree with TRBD1. The germline V gene has CDR1 KGHSH and CDR2 LQKENI. The CDR3 contains 16 residues. Trimming took 3 bases from V and 0 from J; bases not matched to a gene: 8. CDR3: CASSPRTGRTSYEQYF. The CDR3 DNA reads as TGTGCCAGCTCACCGCGGACAGGCCGGACCTCCTACGAGCAGTACTTC.

This clonotype was seen only a few times. This sequence joins TRBV28 and TRBJ2-7; the match to TRBD2 covers 11 bases. The V segment lost 6 bases and the J segment 5 bases; nucleotides outside the gene matches: 12. CDR1 is MDHEN and CDR2 is SYDVKM in the germline V gene. The CDR3 is 16 amino acids. The CDR3 sequence: CASRLLAGVSGHEQYF. CDR3 nucleotide sequence: TGTGCCAGCAGACTACTAGCGGGAGTTTCGGGCCACGAGCAGTACTTC. The full variable domain, completed using reference TRBV28 and TRBJ2-7, is DVKVTQSSRYLVKRTGEKVFLECVQDMDHENMFWYRQDPGLGLRLIYFSYDVKMKEKGDIPEGYSVSREKKERFSLILESASTNQTSMYLCASRLLAGVSGHEQYFGPGTRLTVT.

The V call is TRBV27, the J call TRBJ2-5; TRBD1 might be the D (5 bases). The length of the CDR3 is 16 residues. The ends were cut back, 3 bases at V and 5 bases at J, with 19 bases in the middle. Per the germline V gene, CDR1 is MNHEY and CDR2 is SMNVEV (reference sequence). This CDR3 is CASSFLSAGKGETQYF. For the CDR3, the DNA is TGTGCCAGCAGTTTTCTCTCGGCAGGGAAAGGGGAGACCCAGTACTTC.

The chain has TRBV23-1 and TRBJ1-3; D is unresolved. TRBV23-1 is flagged as an ORF with uncertain function. V lost 6 bases and J 4 bases, leaving 13 bases between the germline ends. The CDR3 runs 14 residues. The CDR3 DNA sequence: TGCGCCAGCAGCCAAAGACCCCCCGGAAACACCATATATTTT. The encoded protein is CASSQRPPGNTIYF.

The gene calls are TRBV19 and TRBJ2-7; 7 positions agree with TRBD1. J gave up 4 bases and V 6 bases, and 12 bases lay outside the gene matches. Germline lookup yields CDR1 LNHDA and CDR2 SQIVND (reference sequence). The CDR3 sequence is 15 residues long. CDR3 protein: CASSIPGQNIYEQYF. CDR3 sequence (DNA): TGTGCCAGTAGCATTCCGGGACAGAATATTTACGAGCAGTACTTC. The full variable domain, its missing parts supplied by reference TRBV19 and TRBJ2-7, is DGGITQSPKYLFRKEGQNVTLSCEQNLNHDAMYWYRQDPGQGLRLIYYSQIVNDFQKGDIAEGYSVSREKKESFPLTVTSAQKNPTAFYLCASSIPGQNIYEQYFGPGTRLTVT.

The chain has TRBV14 and TRBJ2-1; 7 nucleotides match TRBD2. Trimming at V came to 5 bases and at J to 4 bases, leaving 11 bases not matched to a gene. The CDR3 has 16 amino acids. CDR1 and CDR2 (germline): SGHDN, FVKESK. The CDR3 loop reads CASSFIGGGPYNEQFF. CDR3 sequence (DNA): TGTGCCAGCAGCTTCATAGGCGGGGGACCATACAATGAGCAGTTCTTC.

J is TRBJ2-1 and V is TRBV25-1; D is tentatively TRBD1 or TRBD2 (5 bases each). The CDR3 runs to 15 residues. The V and J ends lost 4 bases and 2 bases respectively, with 12 bases between them. Germline V CDR1 and CDR2: MGHDK, SYGVNS. CDR3 sequence reads: CASSGHGAPYNEQFF. CDR3 nucleotides: TGTGCCAGCAGTGGCCACGGGGCGCCCTACAATGAGCAGTTCTTC.

The chain links TRBV3-1 to TRBJ2-5, with a tentative D call TRBD2 (5 bases). This CDR3 comprises 14 residues. CDR1 is LGHDT and CDR2 is YNNKEL in the germline V gene (reference sequence). V lost 6 bases and J lost 0, with 11 bases in between. CDR3 in amino acids: CASSRLANQETQYF. CDR3 DNA: TGTGCCAGCAGTAGGCTAGCCAACCAAGAGACCCAGTACTTC.

This clonotype was seen only a few times. The chain uses TRBV12-3 or TRBV12-4 and TRBJ1-1, with 11 positions matching TRBD1. J was trimmed by 0 bases and V by 5 bases; bases with no gene match: 2. This CDR3 contains 15 residues. CDR3 sequence (DNA): TGTGCCAGCAGTCCGGGACAGGGGGTGAACACTGAAGCTTTCTTT. This translates into CASSPGQGVNTEAFF.

V is TRBV3-1 and J is TRBJ1-2; D is unresolved. This CDR3 has 12 residues. Germline CDR1 reads LGHDT; CDR2 reads YNNKEL (reference sequence). V lost 0 bases, J lost 8 bases, and 7 bases lay in between. CDR3 sequence (DNA): TGTGCCAGCAGCCAAGATTCAGTCGGCTACACCTTC. This translates into CASSQDSVGYTF.